One and the same sample provided the 13 T cell receptor beta chains below, sequenced in a study of Graves' ophthalmopathy and Graves' hyperthyroidism. RNA transcripts yielded amplified TCR beta CDR3 regions. An initial RT-PCR round employing HTBI primers preceded a second-round multiplex PCR. One entry per CDR3 protein results from TCRdb running MiXCR on the multiplex PCR reads. The sample lists under 400,000 distinct CDR3 sequences; roughly a sixth were seen once. Source material: peripheral blood. Source of these receptors: an adult man with Graves' ophthalmopathy.

The genes are TRBV6-5 and TRBJ2-5; 10 positions agree with TRBD1. V gave up 4 bases and J gave up 5 bases; unmatched junction bases: 10. Germline values: CDR1 MNHEY, CDR2 SVGAGI. CDR3 length equals 16 residues. The CDR3, as DNA: TGTGCCAGCAGTTCAAAAGGACAGGGGGATGGGGAGACCCAGTACTTC. Translation: CASSSKGQGDGETQYF.

This clonotype was observed at least ten times. The CDR3 coding sequence is TGCAGTGCTAGAGCCGAACAACAGGGGCTGAGGACTGAAGCTTTCTTT. Encoded protein: CSARAEQQGLRTEAFF. The rearrangement links TRBV20-1 to TRBJ1-1, with 7 nucleotides matching TRBD1. The CDR3 is 16 residues long. CDR1 and CDR2 (germline): DFQATT, SNEGSKA (reference sequence). J was trimmed by 5 bases and V by 1 base; bases with no gene match: 13.

This clonotype was counted many times. V gene TRBV11-2 combines with J gene TRBJ2-2; no definite D call. The CDR3 has 16 residues. Germline values: CDR1 SGHAT, CDR2 FQNNGV. Trimming removed 2 bases from V and 3 bases from J, with 13 bases in between. The DNA for the CDR3 is TGTGCCAGCAGCTTACTACGAACCCCTTACACCGGGGAGCTGTTTTTT. Encoded protein: CASSLLRTPYTGELFF.

This clonotype has at least ten counts. The chain carries TRBV3-1 and TRBJ1-6; D is undetermined. The CDR3 runs 13 residues. V was shortened by 8 bases and J by 9 bases, with 14 bases between the two germline ends. CDR1 LGHDT and CDR2 YNNKEL come from the germline V gene (reference sequence). DNA for the CDR3: TGTGCCAGCTCAACGAACGAGGGTTCACCCCTCCACTTT. It translates to CASSTNEGSPLHF. Using reference TRBV3-1 and TRBJ1-6 for the parts outside the CDR3, the full variable domain is DTAVSQTPKYLVTQMGNDKSIKCEQNLGHDTMYWYKQDSKKFLKIMFSYNNKELIINETVPNRFSPKSPDKAHLNLHINSLELGDSAVYFCASSTNEGSPLHFGNGTRLTVT.

This clonotype was detected ten times or more. The V gene is TRBV6-1, the J gene TRBJ2-7; 8 bases agree with TRBD2. Germline CDR1 reads MNHNS; CDR2 reads SASEGT. With 11 bases clipped from V and 1 base from J, the junction kept 7 bases outside the gene matches. The CDR3 sequence is 13 residues long. The CDR3 DNA sequence: TGTGCCGTCACTGTAGCGGGATCCTACGAGCAGTACTTC. As protein: CAVTVAGSYEQYF.

This clonotype was seen repeatedly, ten times or more. V and J are TRBV9 and TRBJ2-5; either TRBD1 or TRBD2 may supply D (5 bases each). V was cut by 4 bases and J by 6 bases, with 19 bases left in between. Germline assignment: CDR1 SGDLS and CDR2 YYNGEE. This CDR3 region has 15 residues. CDR3 sequence: CASSRTGTSRQTQYF. The CDR3 bases are TGTGCCAGCAGCAGGACCGGGACCTCGAGGCAGACCCAGTACTTC.

This clonotype was observed many times. This sequence joins TRBV30 and TRBJ2-7, with D possibly being TRBD1 (5 bases). The CDR3 totals 12 residues. CDR1 GTSNPN and CDR2 SVGIG come from the germline V gene (reference sequence). Trimming removed 2 bases from V and 6 bases from J, with 11 bases in between. The CDR3 sequence: CAWSIWGGEQYF. CDR3 DNA: TGTGCCTGGAGTATATGGGGCGGCGAGCAGTACTTC.

CDR3 in DNA: TGTGCCAGCAGCCGGGGGGCAACTCAAGAGACCCAGTACTTC. This translates into CASSRGATQETQYF. The chain couples TRBV6-1 to TRBJ2-5; D perhaps matches TRBD2 (7 bases). The CDR3 has 14 amino acids. The V gene lost 6 bases and the J gene lost 2 bases, with 13 bases spanning the gap. Germline assignment: CDR1 MNHNS and CDR2 SASEGT.

This clonotype came up many times. CDR3 loop: CAWSDLEGDLRNQPQHF. CDR3 DNA: TGTGCCTGGAGCGACCTAGAAGGTGACCTTCGCAATCAGCCCCAGCATTTT. The chain carries TRBV30 and TRBJ1-5; no definite D call. The CDR3 sequence is 17 residues long. V lost 3 bases to trimming and J lost 2 bases, with 20 bases between them. Germline V gene lookup returns CDR1 GTSNPN and CDR2 SVGIG (reference sequence).

This clonotype showed up many times. This chain connects TRBV5-1 to TRBJ1-6; D perhaps matches TRBD1 (6 bases). Germline CDR1 and CDR2: SGHRS and YFSETQ. V was pared by 4 bases and J by 8 bases, with 16 bases between. This CDR3 comprises 15 residues. CDR3 sequence: CASSTAAAGDSPLHF. Here the CDR3 DNA reads TGCGCCAGCAGCACGGCGGCGGCAGGGGATTCACCCCTCCACTTT. The full variable domain, rest sourced from reference TRBV5-1 and TRBJ1-6, is KAGVTQTPRYLIKTRGQQVTLSCSPISGHRSVSWYQQTPGQGLQFLFEYFSETQRNKGNFPGRFSGRQFSNSRSEMNVSTLELGDSALYLCASSTAAAGDSPLHFGNGTRLTVT.

This clonotype was seen a few times. Here the CDR3 DNA reads TGTGCCAGCAGTTCACCCCGGGCAGGGGGCTTCGAGCAGTACTTC. Protein: CASSSPRAGGFEQYF. The rearrangement uses TRBV6-2 or TRBV6-3 and TRBJ2-7; TRBD1 matches 8 bases. The germline gives CDR1 MNHEY, CDR2 SVGEGT. V was pared by 4 bases and J by 6 bases, with 11 bases of the junction left unmatched. The CDR3 contains 15 residues.

The sample holds many counts of this clonotype. This chain links TRBV12-3 or TRBV12-4 with TRBJ2-5; D unresolved. CDR3 size: 14 residues. V lost 3 bases, J lost 2 bases, and 10 bases lay in between. CDR3 sequence reads: CASSFLTAQETQYF. Here the CDR3 DNA reads TGTGCCAGCAGTTTTCTCACAGCTCAAGAGACCCAGTACTTC.

This clonotype was detected a few times. The chain employs TRBV6-1 and TRBJ1-2; a possible D gene is TRBD1 (5 bases). From germline, CDR1 is MNHNS and CDR2 SASEGT. The V end was cut by 6 bases, the J end by 5 bases, with 19 bases between. This CDR3 contains 15 residues. The CDR3 sequence is CASSQGASVGYGYTF. The CDR3 region has the DNA TGTGCCAGCAGCCAGGGAGCCTCGGTTGGGTATGGCTACACCTTC.